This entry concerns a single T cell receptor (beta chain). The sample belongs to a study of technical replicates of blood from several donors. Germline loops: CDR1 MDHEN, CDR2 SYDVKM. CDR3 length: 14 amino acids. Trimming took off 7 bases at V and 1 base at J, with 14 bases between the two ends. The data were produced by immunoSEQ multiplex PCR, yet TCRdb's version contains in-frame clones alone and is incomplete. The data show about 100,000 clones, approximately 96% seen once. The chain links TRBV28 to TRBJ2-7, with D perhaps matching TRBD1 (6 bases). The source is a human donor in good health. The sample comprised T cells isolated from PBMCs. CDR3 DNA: TGTGCCAGCATTACAGGGTGGCCATCCTACGAGCAGTACTTC. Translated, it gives CASITGWPSYEQYF.